These 26 T cell receptor beta chains share one sample of origin, sequenced in a study of blood T cell repertoires in COVID-19. Here immunoSEQ multiplex PCR was the method, and the copy in TCRdb shows in-frame clones only, minus some. Here the sample spans hundreds of thousands of clones, around nine tenths being singletons. Sequencing was done on a sample of peripheral blood. The receptor source for this set is a woman in her late teens or twenties who had recovered from COVID-19.

CDR3 amino acids: CASSGGSVSYEQYF. CDR3 bases: TGTGCCAGCAGCGGAGGAAGCGTTTCCTACGAGCAGTACTTC. This chain links TRBV9 with TRBJ2-7; no definite D call. The CDR3 covers 14 residues. Germline CDR1 and CDR2: SGDLS and YYNGEE. Trimming took off 3 bases at V and 1 base at J, with 11 bases between the two ends.

The chain has TRBV5-1 and TRBJ2-2, with 7 bases fitting TRBD1. Looked up from germline, CDR1 is SGHRS and CDR2 is YFSETQ. The CDR3 covers 18 residues. With V trimmed by 0 bases and J by 2 bases, 10 bases remained unmatched. The CDR3 DNA is TGCGCCAGCAGCTTGGGGCCCCTGGGACAGACAAACACCGGGGAGCTGTTTTTT. This translates into CASSLGPLGQTNTGELFF.

The chain couples TRBV28 to TRBJ1-2; D remains ambiguous. The V gene's germline CDR1 is MDHEN and CDR2 SYDVKM. The CDR3 spans 13 residues. V shed 2 bases and J shed 8 bases, with 12 bases lying between them. The CDR3 sequence is CASSLDTSHGYTF. CDR3 DNA: TGTGCCAGCAGTTTAGACACATCCCACGGCTACACCTTC.

This sequence joins TRBV7-2 and TRBJ2-1; 7 nucleotides match TRBD1. The germline gives CDR1 SGHTA, CDR2 FQGNSA. V shed 4 bases and J 4 bases; nucleotides not matched to a gene: 7. The CDR3 loop spans 15 amino acids. CDR3 sequence reads: CASSWAGTDYNEQFF. The CDR3 DNA sequence: TGTGCCAGCAGCTGGGCCGGGACAGATTACAATGAGCAGTTCTTC.

With respect to this clone: At one end the junction does not follow the germline gene, possibly because of a read error. CDR3 nucleotide sequence: TGTGCCAGCAGCGTAGAACTAGCGGGAGATTTTGTCTTC. This codes for CASSVELAGDFVF. The chain joins TRBV9 to TRBJ2-1, with 11 bases aligning to TRBD2. From germline, CDR1 is SGDLS and CDR2 YYNGEE. The CDR3 has 13 amino acids.

The V and J genes are TRBV5-1 and TRBJ2-5; 10 nucleotides line up with TRBD1. CDR3 size: 14 residues. Per the germline V gene, CDR1 is SGHRS and CDR2 is YFSETQ. The V and J ends lost 6 bases and 5 bases, in that order; junction bases with no gene match: 7. The CDR3 here is CASTRTGGYETQYF. DNA of the CDR3: TGCGCCAGCACCCGGACAGGGGGGTACGAGACCCAGTACTTC.

V usage is TRBV7-9 and J usage is TRBJ1-4; no clear D gene. V lost 5 bases and J 3 bases, leaving 16 bases between the germline ends. The CDR3 covers 16 residues. CDR1 SEHNR and CDR2 FQNEAQ come from the germline V gene (reference sequence). The CDR3 DNA is TGTGCCAGCAGCCCCCGAGAGGAGGGTTCTAATGAAAAACTGTTTTTT. The encoded protein is CASSPREEGSNEKLFF.

This clone has only a few counts. The chain employs TRBV5-1 and TRBJ1-4; 7 positions match TRBD1. Germline V CDR1 and CDR2: SGHRS, YFSETQ. V dropped 1 base and J dropped 0; count of bases not matched to a gene: 15. This CDR3 contains 20 residues. CDR3: CASSLSRTGGPLATNEKLFF. The DNA of the CDR3 is TGCGCCAGCAGCTTGTCCCGGACAGGAGGCCCCCTTGCAACTAATGAAAAACTGTTTTTT.

The DNA of the CDR3 is TGTGCCAGCAGCTTGAGTAGCTCCTACAATGAGCAGTTCTTC. Its protein product is CASSLSSSYNEQFF. The chain combines TRBV7-7 with TRBJ2-1; the D is unclear. The CDR3 covers 14 residues. Germline V gene lookup returns CDR1 SSHAT and CDR2 FNYEAQ (reference sequence). With 3 bases removed from V and 0 bases from J, the gap between germline ends came to 6 bases.

Only one count was recorded for this clone. V and J are TRBV9 and TRBJ1-1; tentative D call: TRBD1 (5 bases). The CDR3 runs to 14 residues. The V gene lost 4 bases and the J gene lost 1 base, with 11 bases spanning the gap. Germline values: CDR1 SGDLS, CDR2 YYNGEE. The CDR3 DNA reads as TGTGCCAGCAGCCCCACAGGACAGAACACTGAAGCTTTCTTT. Protein sequence: CASSPTGQNTEAFF.

This CDR3 reads CASSVGDYRGHEQFF. For the CDR3, the DNA is TGTGCCAGCAGCGTAGGAGATTACAGGGGTCATGAGCAGTTCTTC. The rearrangement uses TRBV9 and TRBJ2-1, with 7 positions matching TRBD1. Looked up from germline, CDR1 is SGDLS and CDR2 is YYNGEE. The CDR3 runs to 15 residues. V lost 0 bases and J lost 8; bases outside the gene matches: 8.

The chain uses TRBV7-9 and TRBJ1-2; D is perhaps TRBD1 (5 bases). The CDR3 runs to 11 residues. Trimming cost V 8 bases and J 7 bases, with 11 bases left between them. The germline CDR1 and CDR2 sequences are SEHNR and FQNEAQ (reference sequence). The CDR3 reads CASQPGPGYTF. The CDR3 DNA sequence: TGTGCCAGCCAACCAGGGCCTGGCTACACCTTC.

V usage is TRBV12-5 and J usage is TRBJ2-2; 9 bases line up with TRBD1. The J segment lost 7 bases and the V segment lost 6 bases, leaving 12 bases of the junction unmatched. CDR1 and CDR2 (germline): LGHNT, FRNRAP. The CDR3 has 16 amino acids. The CDR3 protein is CASGQTRDRVVGELFF. The CDR3 DNA is TGTGCTAGTGGGCAGACAAGGGACAGGGTGGTCGGGGAGCTGTTTTTT.

The genes are TRBV30 and TRBJ2-2; D might be TRBD2 (6 bases). This CDR3 spans 12 amino acids. Trimming removed 3 bases at V and 5 bases at J, with 7 bases between. Germline-derived CDR1 and CDR2 are GTSNPN and SVGIG (reference sequence). CDR3 nucleotide sequence: TGTGCCTGGAGACGGGGGACCGGGGAGCTGTTTTTT. It translates to CAWRRGTGELFF.

The chain has TRBV5-4 and TRBJ2-5, with D possibly TRBD1 on 6 matching bases. Trimming stripped 0 bases from V and 5 bases from J, with 8 bases between. Per germline, CDR1 SGHNT and CDR2 YYREEE (reference sequence). The CDR3 has 13 residues. CDR3 amino acids: CASSLAGVETQYF. In DNA, the CDR3 is TGTGCCAGCAGCTTGGCAGGGGTGGAGACCCAGTACTTC.

The chain combines TRBV4-3 with TRBJ1-5; TRBD1 might be the D (5 bases). Trimming removed 0 bases from V and 7 bases from J, with 7 bases in between. The CDR3 has 13 residues. CDR1 and CDR2 (germline): LGHNA, YSLEER. CDR3 nucleotide sequence: TGCGCCAGCAGCCAAGATCAGGGACAGCCCCAGCATTTT. Protein sequence: CASSQDQGQPQHF.

The chain has TRBV7-9 and TRBJ1-2; 10 bases align to TRBD1. Trimming removed 3 bases from V and 8 bases from J; junction bases left unmatched: 12. This CDR3 spans 16 amino acids. Germline V CDR1 and CDR2: SEHNR, FQNEAQ (reference sequence). The CDR3 DNA is TGTGCCAGCAGCTTTACTAGGACAGGGGGTTTTGGAGGCTACACCTTC. Its translation is CASSFTRTGGFGGYTF.

The gene calls are TRBV3-1 (or the pseudogene TRBV3-2) and TRBJ2-3; 7 bases fit TRBD2. The CDR3 sequence is 14 residues long. Germline loops: CDR1 LGHDT, CDR2 YNNKEL (reference sequence). With V trimmed by 4 bases and J by 3 bases, 4 bases remained unmatched. CDR3 sequence: CASSRQGGTDTQYF. CDR3 DNA: TGTGCCAGCAGCCGCCAGGGAGGGACAGATACGCAGTATTTT.

The gene calls are TRBV4-3 and TRBJ2-7; 14 positions agree with TRBD2. The CDR3 has 17 amino acids. J was trimmed by 5 bases and V by 2 bases; bases with no gene match: 8. From germline, CDR1 is LGHNA and CDR2 YSLEER. The CDR3 DNA is TGCGCCAGCAGCCAATCACCCGGGACTAGCGGGAGTGACGAGCAGTACTTC. This translates into CASSQSPGTSGSDEQYF.

This clone showed up just a few times. Here the CDR3 reads CASTKYRGQGHGNTEAFF. The CDR3 region has the DNA TGTGCCAGCACCAAGTACCGGGGACAGGGGCACGGGAACACTGAAGCTTTCTTT. The chain combines TRBV7-6 with TRBJ1-1; 10 bases agree with TRBD1. The CDR3 is made up of 18 amino acids. Germline CDR1 and CDR2: SGHVS and FNYEAQ. Trimming at V came to 7 bases and at J to 1 base, leaving 15 bases not matched to a gene.

This chain connects TRBV9 to TRBJ2-1; 10 nucleotides agree with TRBD2. The CDR3 extends over 16 amino acids. With 4 bases clipped from V and 8 bases from J, the junction kept 12 bases outside the gene matches. Per germline, CDR1 SGDLS and CDR2 YYNGEE. The CDR3 coding sequence is TGTGCCAGCAGCCCCCTTAGGGTAGCGGGAGGACATGAGCAGTTCTTC. Amino acid sequence: CASSPLRVAGGHEQFF.

This clone has a single count. This chain joins TRBV6-6 and TRBJ1-1; no definite D call. Germline V lookup: CDR1 MNHNY, CDR2 SVGAGI (reference sequence). V was pared by 2 bases and J by 9 bases, with 10 bases between. The CDR3 covers 12 residues. The CDR3 DNA reads as TGTGCCAGCAGTTACGGCCCCGAAAAAGCTTTCTTT. This gives the protein CASSYGPEKAFF.

This chain uses TRBV2 with TRBJ2-3; D is possibly TRBD1 (5 bases). Trimming left V 7 bases short and J 4 bases short, with 15 bases between. CDR1 and CDR2 (germline): SNHLY, FYNNEI. This CDR3 region has 14 residues. The DNA of the CDR3 is TGTGCCAGCATGATGCCAGGGTCGGCAGATACGCAGTATTTT. This gives the protein CASMMPGSADTQYF.

The chain is built from TRBV30 and TRBJ1-3; 8 nucleotides line up with TRBD1. The ends lost 2 bases at V and 3 bases at J; junction bases unmatched: 9. From germline, CDR1 is GTSNPN and CDR2 SVGIG (reference sequence). There are 16 residues in the CDR3. The CDR3 DNA sequence: TGTGCCTGGAGTATGGGGACAGGAAGGGTTGGAAACACCATATATTTT. Protein sequence: CAWSMGTGRVGNTIYF. The entire variable domain, with the rest obtained from reference TRBV30 and TRBJ1-3, is as follows: SQTIHQWPATLVQPVGSPLSLECTVEGTSNPNLYWYRQAAGRGLQLLFYSVGIGQISSEVPQNLSASRPQDRQFILSSKKLLLSDSGFYLCAWSMGTGRVGNTIYFGEGSWLTVV.

This sequence joins TRBV9 and TRBJ2-7, with TRBD2 matching over 8 bases. The CDR3 runs 15 residues. Germline V lookup: CDR1 SGDLS, CDR2 YYNGEE. Unmatched junction bases numbered 6, after V lost 0 bases and J lost 4 bases. Written as DNA, the CDR3 is TGTGCCAGCAGCGTAGGGGGTAGCGGGATTTACGAGCAGTACTTC. This sequence encodes CASSVGGSGIYEQYF.

The chain has TRBV4-1 and TRBJ2-7, with D perhaps matching TRBD2 (5 bases). The CDR3 runs 18 residues. Per germline, CDR1 MGHRA and CDR2 YSYEKL. The ends were cut back, 0 bases at V and 3 bases at J, with 21 bases in the middle. CDR3 residues: CASSQDARHRTGNYEQYF. The CDR3, as DNA: TGCGCCAGCAGCCAAGATGCCCGTCATCGGACGGGGAACTACGAGCAGTACTTC.